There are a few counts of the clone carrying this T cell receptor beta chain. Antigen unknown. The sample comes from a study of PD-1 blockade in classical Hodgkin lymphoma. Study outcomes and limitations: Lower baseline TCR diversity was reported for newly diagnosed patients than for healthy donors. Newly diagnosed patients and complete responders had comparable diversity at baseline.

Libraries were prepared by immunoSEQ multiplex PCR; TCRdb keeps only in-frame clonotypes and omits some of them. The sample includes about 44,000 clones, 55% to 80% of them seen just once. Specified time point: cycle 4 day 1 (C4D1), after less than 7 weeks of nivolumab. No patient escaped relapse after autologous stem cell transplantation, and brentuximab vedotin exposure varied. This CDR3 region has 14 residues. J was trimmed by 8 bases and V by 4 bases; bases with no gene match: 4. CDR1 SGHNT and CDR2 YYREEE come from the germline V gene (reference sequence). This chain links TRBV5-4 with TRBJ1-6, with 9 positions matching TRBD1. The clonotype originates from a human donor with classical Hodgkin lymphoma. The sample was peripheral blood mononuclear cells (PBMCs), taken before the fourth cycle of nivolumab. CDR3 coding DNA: TGTGCCAGCAGCCCGGACAGGGGTTATTCACCCCTCCACTTT. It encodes CASSPDRGYSPLHF.